This T cell receptor beta chain was observed in a study of tissue T cells after allogeneic stem cell transplantation. Study-level background: Pathologist H&E review favored samples with visible lymphocytes for sequencing among multiple samples.

V was pared by 3 bases and J by 8 bases, with 16 bases between. The CDR3 loop spans 15 amino acids. From germline, CDR1 is MDHEN and CDR2 SYDVKM. Study-wide points: Only a limited share of tissue TCRs appeared in blood or spleen. Limitations included a small, clinically heterogeneous cohort and limited sampling depth.

The table came from immunoSEQ multiplex PCR; TCRdb's copy has only in-frame clones and leaves some out. The profile shows under 2,000 clones, around 76% of them singletons. This clone was detected only a few times. The antigen remains undetermined. This TCR was sampled from a male patient aged 40-70 years with steroid-refractory graft-versus-host disease after an allogeneic stem cell transplant. The graft donor may account for some of the T cells. The material was colon tissue, obtained at autopsy. The chain joins TRBV28 to TRBJ1-4, with D unclear. CDR3 sequence (DNA): TGTGCCAGCAGTTTGGGGAGGTGGGATGCCGAAAAACTGTTTTTT. It yields the protein CASSLGRWDAEKLFF. Variable domain in full (rest from reference TRBV28 and TRBJ1-4): DVKVTQSSRYLVKRTGEKVFLECVQDMDHENMFWYRQDPGLGLRLIYFSYDVKMKEKGDIPEGYSVSREKKERFSLILESASTNQTSMYLCASSLGRWDAEKLFFGSGTQLSVL.